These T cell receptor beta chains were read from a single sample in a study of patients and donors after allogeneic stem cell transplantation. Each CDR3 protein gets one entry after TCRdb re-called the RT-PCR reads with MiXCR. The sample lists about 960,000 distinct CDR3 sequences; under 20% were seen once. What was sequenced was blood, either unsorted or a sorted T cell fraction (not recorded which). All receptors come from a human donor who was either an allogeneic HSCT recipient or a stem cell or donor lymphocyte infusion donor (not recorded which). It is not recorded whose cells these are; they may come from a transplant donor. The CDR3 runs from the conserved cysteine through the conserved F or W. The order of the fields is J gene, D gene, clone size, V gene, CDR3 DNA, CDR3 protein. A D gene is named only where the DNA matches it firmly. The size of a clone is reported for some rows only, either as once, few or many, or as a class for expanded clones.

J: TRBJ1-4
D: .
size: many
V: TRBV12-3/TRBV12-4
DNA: TGTGCCAGCAGCAACCCGATTAGGGATGAAAAACTGTTTTTT
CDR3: CASSNPIRDEKLFF

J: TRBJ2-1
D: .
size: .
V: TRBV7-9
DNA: TGTGCCAGCAGCTTAGGTTTTAATTGGGGGACCTACAATGAGCAGTTCTTC
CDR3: CASSLGFNWGTYNEQFF

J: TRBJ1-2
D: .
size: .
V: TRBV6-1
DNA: TGTGCCAGCACCGACCCGTTTGGTGCTAACTATGGCTACACCTTC
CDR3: CASTDPFGANYGYTF

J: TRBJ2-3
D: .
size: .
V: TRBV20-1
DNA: TGCAGTGCGTACCCCCGGGCAGCTTTATTCCGCACAGATACGCAGTATTTT
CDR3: CSAYPRAALFRTDTQYF

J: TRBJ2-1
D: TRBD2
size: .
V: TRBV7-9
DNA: TGTGCCAGCAGATGGACTAGCGGCTCGAAGGAGCAGTTCTTC
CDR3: CASRWTSGSKEQFF

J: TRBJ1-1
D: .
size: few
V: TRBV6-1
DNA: TGTGCCAGCAGTCCCCGCCGTGGGCAGGGCCCTCGGGGCACTGAAGCTTTCTTT
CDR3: CASSPRRGQGPRGTEAFF

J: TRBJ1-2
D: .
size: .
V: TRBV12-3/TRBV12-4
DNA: TGTGCCAGCAGCACCCTCACTCGTGGCTACACCTTC
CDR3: CASSTLTRGYTF

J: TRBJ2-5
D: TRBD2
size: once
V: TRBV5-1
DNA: TGCGCCAGCAGCCTTGGACTAGCGGGCCCCCACCAAGAGACCCAGTACTTC
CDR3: CASSLGLAGPHQETQYF

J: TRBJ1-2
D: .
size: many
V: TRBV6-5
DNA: TGTGCCAGCAGTTCGGGTAGGAACTATGGCTACACCTTC
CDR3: CASSSGRNYGYTF

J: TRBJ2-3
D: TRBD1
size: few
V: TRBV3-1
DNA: TGTGCCAGCAGCCAAGCGACAGGGAGAGGCGCAGATACGCAGTATTTT
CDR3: CASSQATGRGADTQYF

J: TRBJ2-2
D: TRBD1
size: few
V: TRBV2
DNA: TGTGCCAGCAGTTTGCAGGGGGAGACCGGGGAGCTGTTTTTT
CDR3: CASSLQGETGELFF

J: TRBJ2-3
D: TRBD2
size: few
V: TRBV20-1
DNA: TGCAGTGCCCAATCGACTAGCGGAACAGATACGCAGTATTTT
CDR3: CSAQSTSGTDTQYF

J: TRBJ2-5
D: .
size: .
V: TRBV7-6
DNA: TGTGCCAGCAGCTCCCGACCGGTGGAGACCCAGTACTTC
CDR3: CASSSRPVETQYF

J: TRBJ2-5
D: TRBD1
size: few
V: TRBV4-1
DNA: TGCGCCAGCAGCCAAGACAGGGGGACAAAAACCCAAGAGACCCAGTACTTC
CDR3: CASSQDRGTKTQETQYF

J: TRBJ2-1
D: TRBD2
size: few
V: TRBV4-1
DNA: TGCGCCAGCGCGGGACTAGCTATTCTAGATGAGCAGTTCTTC
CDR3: CASAGLAILDEQFF

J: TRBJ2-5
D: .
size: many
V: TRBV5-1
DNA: TGCGCCAGCAGCAGCACAGGGACCCAAGAAGAGACCCAGTACTTC
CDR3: CASSSTGTQEETQYF

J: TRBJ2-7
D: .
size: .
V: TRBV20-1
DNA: TGCAGTGTAGCTCCCCTCCGGGCGCGATCGTACGAGCAGTACTTC
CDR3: CSVAPLRARSYEQYF

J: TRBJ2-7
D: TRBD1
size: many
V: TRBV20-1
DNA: TGCAGTGCTAGAGACGGGACAGGGAGGTCCTACGAGCAGTACTTC
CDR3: CSARDGTGRSYEQYF

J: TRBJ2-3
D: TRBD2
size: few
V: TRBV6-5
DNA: TGTGCCAGCAGTAACTACATAGGACTAGCGGACACAGATACGCAGTATTTT
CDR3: CASSNYIGLADTDTQYF

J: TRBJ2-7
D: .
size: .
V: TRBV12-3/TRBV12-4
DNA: TGTGCCAGCGGTAAGACGGACTCCTACGAGCAGTACTTC
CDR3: CASGKTDSYEQYF

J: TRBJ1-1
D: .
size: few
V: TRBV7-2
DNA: TGTGCCAGCAGCTCGGCCCAGGGTACTGAAGCTTTCTTT
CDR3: CASSSAQGTEAFF

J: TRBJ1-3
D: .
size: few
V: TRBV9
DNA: TGTGCCTCCAAGGAGGGCTCTGGAAACACCATATATTTT
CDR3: CASKEGSGNTIYF

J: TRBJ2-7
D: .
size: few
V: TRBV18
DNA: TGTGCCAGCTCACTAATCCGGGACAAGGTCTACGAGCAGTACTTC
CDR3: CASSLIRDKVYEQYF

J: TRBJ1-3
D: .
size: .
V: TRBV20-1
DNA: TGCAGTGCTAGCGATAGACTGCTTGCTGGAAACACCATATATTTT
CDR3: CSASDRLLAGNTIYF

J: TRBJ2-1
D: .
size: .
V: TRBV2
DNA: TGTGCCAGCAGTGGAGACTTCAACAATGAGCAGTTCTTC
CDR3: CASSGDFNNEQFF

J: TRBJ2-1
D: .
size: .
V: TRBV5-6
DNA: TGTGCCAGCAGCTTGAGGACAGGAGGGGGTCAGGTGCAGTTCTTC
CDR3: CASSLRTGGGQVQFF

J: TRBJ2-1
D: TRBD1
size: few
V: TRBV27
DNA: TGTGCCAGCACCGACAGGGGATCTCTATACAATGAGCAGTTCTTC
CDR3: CASTDRGSLYNEQFF

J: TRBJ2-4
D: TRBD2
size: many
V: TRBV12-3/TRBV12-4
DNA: TGTGCCAGCAGTTTTCAGAGACTAGCGGGATGGGGAGCCAAAAACATTCAGTACTTC
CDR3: CASSFQRLAGWGAKNIQYF

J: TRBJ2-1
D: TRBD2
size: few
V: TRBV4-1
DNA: TGCGCCAGCAGCCAGGGACTAGCGGGAGGGCCCAGGCGGAATGAGCAGTTCTTC
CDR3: CASSQGLAGGPRRNEQFF

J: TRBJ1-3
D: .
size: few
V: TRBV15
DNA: TGTGCCACCAGCAGAGATGGAAACTCTGGAAACACCATATATTTT
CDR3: CATSRDGNSGNTIYF

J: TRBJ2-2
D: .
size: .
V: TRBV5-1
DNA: TGCGCCAGCAGCACCACCACCCAACGCTCACCCGGGGAGCTGTTTTTT
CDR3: CASSTTTQRSPGELFF

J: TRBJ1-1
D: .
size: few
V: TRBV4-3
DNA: TGCGCCAGCAGCCAACACCCCACGGGGAGCTCTGAAGCTTTCTTT
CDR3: CASSQHPTGSSEAFF

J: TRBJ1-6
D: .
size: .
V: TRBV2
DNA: TGTGCCAGCATAAGAGAATCTCGGGCGACGAAATCACCCCTCCACTTT
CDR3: CASIRESRATKSPLHF

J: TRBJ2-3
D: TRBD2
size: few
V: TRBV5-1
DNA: TGCGCCAGCAGCCCGCCGACTAGCGGCGCAGATACGCAGTATTTT
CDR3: CASSPPTSGADTQYF

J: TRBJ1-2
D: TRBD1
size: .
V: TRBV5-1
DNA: TGCGCCAGCAGCTTGGCCTCTACTACAGGGGTCGGCGGCTACACCTTC
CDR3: CASSLASTTGVGGYTF

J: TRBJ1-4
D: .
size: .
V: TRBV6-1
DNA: TGTGCCAGCAGTGAAACAGGGTCGGGTGGTGAAAAACTGTTTTTT
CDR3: CASSETGSGGEKLFF

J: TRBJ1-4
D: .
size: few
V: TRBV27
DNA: TGTGCCAGCACCCAAAGCAGGTCAGGACCTGGAAAACTGTTTTTT
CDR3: CASTQSRSGPGKLFF

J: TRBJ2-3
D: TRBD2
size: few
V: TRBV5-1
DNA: TGCGCCAGCAGCTTGGGGCCGACTAGCGGAGATACGCAGTATTTT
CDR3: CASSLGPTSGDTQYF

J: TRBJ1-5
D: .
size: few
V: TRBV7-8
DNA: TGTGCCAGCAGCCCCCCCGTGGTAGGGCGGGGAAGCAATCAGCCCCAGCATTTT
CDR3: CASSPPVVGRGSNQPQHF

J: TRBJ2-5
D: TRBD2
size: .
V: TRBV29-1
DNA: TGCAGCGTTGAGGTAGCGGGAGGGCTCGAGACCCAGTACTTC
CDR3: CSVEVAGGLETQYF